What follows describes a single T cell receptor (beta chain). The data derive from a study of OX40 agonist ivuxolimab in advanced cancers. CDR1 is SGHTA and CDR2 is FQGNSA in the germline V gene. The CDR3 loop spans 16 amino acids. Between the trimmed V and J ends, which lost 0 bases and 5 bases, there was a span of 16 bases. The repertoire was sequenced with immunoSEQ multiplex PCR; TCRdb's copy has only in-frame clones and lacks some. Found here are 80,000 or so clones, 85% of them singletons; the top ten hold around 1.8%. The receptor's source is an adult with an advanced solid tumor such as melanoma, head and neck, liver or kidney cancer. The starting material was CD4+ or CD8+ T cells sorted from blood, obtained in a trial of the OX40 agonist ivuxolimab. The chain joins TRBV7-2 to TRBJ2-5; possibly TRBD1 or TRBD2 for D (6 bases each). The CDR3 bases are TGTGCCAGCAGCTTAGCCCCGAGGGGGGCCGGTGAGACCCAGTACTTC. This sequence encodes CASSLAPRGAGETQYF.